The 14 T cell receptor beta chains given below trace back to one sample, sequenced in a study of cytomegalovirus exposure and HLA in healthy donors (dated by TCRdb to the late 2010s). Library construction relied on the immunoSEQ multiplex PCR assay. For the multiplex PCR, a mixture combining 60 forward primers for TCR Vbeta segments and 13 reverse primers for TCR Jbeta segments was used. Sourced from immuneACCESS, this table was stored by TCRdb with only in-frame sequences that have V and J called. A share of the clones is absent; for the studies checked, an unresolved V gene accounts for under half, and the remainder has no known explanation. The sample data list about 90,000 clones, and 65% to 80% of these were observed just once. Roughly a sixth of the sample goes to the ten largest clones. The specimen sequenced was PBMCs. These receptor sequences come from a woman aged 18-29 years in good health and CMV-seropositive.

To note about this clone: Other DNA sequences from this sample encode an identical CDR3 as well. The rearrangement joins TRBV6-4 to TRBJ2-2, with D possibly matching TRBD1 (6 bases). Trimming removed 6 bases at V and 2 bases at J, with 7 bases between. This CDR3 has 13 amino acids. Germline V gene data show CDR1 as MRHNA and CDR2 as SNTAGT. The CDR3 loop is CASSGTNTGELFF. As DNA, the CDR3 is TGTGCCAGCAGCGGGACAAACACCGGGGAGCTGTTTTTT.

The rearrangement joins TRBV9 to TRBJ2-7; D might be TRBD1 (5 bases). The CDR3 is 11 residues long. V lost 4 bases to trimming and J lost 5 bases, with 7 bases between them. Germline-derived CDR1 and CDR2 are SGDLS and YYNGEE. CDR3 in DNA: TGTGCCAGCAGCCAGGGCCACGAGCAGTACTTC. This codes for CASSQGHEQYF.

This clone appeared a few times. CDR3 coding DNA: TGTGCCAGTCGGACTAGCGGGAACACCGGGGAGCTGTTTTTT. This translates into CASRTSGNTGELFF. The V call is TRBV25-1, the J call TRBJ2-2; 10 bases agree with TRBD2. Germline CDR1 MGHDK, CDR2 SYGVNS. The CDR3 is made up of 14 amino acids. V was pared by 9 bases and J by 1 base, with 2 bases of the junction left unmatched. Supplemented by reference TRBV25-1 and TRBJ2-2, the full variable domain reads EADIYQTPRYLVIGTGKKITLECSQTMGHDKMYWYQQDPGMELHLIHYSYGVNSTEKGDLSSESTVSRIRTEHFPLTLESARPSHTSQYLCASRTSGNTGELFFGEGSRLTVL.

In its sample, this clone was seen once. The CDR3 spells CASSGGRGKAGELFF. The CDR3 DNA reads as TGTGCCAGCAGTGGGGGACGCGGGAAGGCCGGGGAGCTGTTTTTT. This chain links TRBV7-9 with TRBJ2-2, with a tentative D call TRBD2 (6 bases). The CDR3 runs 15 residues. V shed 6 bases and J shed 6 bases, with 17 bases lying between them. Germline V gene sequence: CDR1 SEHNR, CDR2 FQNEAQ (reference sequence).

V and J are TRBV6-5 and TRBJ2-7; 12 bases agree with TRBD2. The trim removed 5 bases at V and 4 bases at J, leaving 6 bases unmatched. CDR3 size: 15 residues. Germline values: CDR1 MNHEY, CDR2 SVGAGI. CDR3 region: CASSTSGRTKYEQYF. In DNA form, the CDR3 reads TGTGCCAGCAGTACTAGCGGGAGGACAAAATACGAGCAGTACTTC.

This clone has more than one count but fewer than ten. The rearrangement uses TRBV10-3 and TRBJ1-5, with D hard to call. The CDR3 extends over 12 amino acids. CDR1 is ENHRY, CDR2 SYGVKD, per germline. Trimming took off 5 bases at V and 6 bases at J, with 8 bases between the two ends. The CDR3 DNA reads as TGTGCCATCAGTTCTACCTCTCAGCCCCAGCATTTT. It encodes CAISSTSQPQHF.

This chain joins TRBV7-2 and TRBJ2-2, with D perhaps matching TRBD2 (7 bases). V lost 2 bases to trimming and J lost 4 bases, with 11 bases between them. This CDR3 is 15 amino acids long. Germline-derived CDR1 and CDR2 are SGHTA and FQGNSA. CDR3 in amino acids: CASSLWGGATGELFF. CDR3 sequence (DNA): TGTGCCAGCAGCTTATGGGGGGGCGCCACCGGGGAGCTGTTTTTT. Drawing the rest from reference TRBV7-2 and TRBJ2-2, the complete variable domain is GAGVSQSPSNKVTEKGKDVELRCDPISGHTALYWYRQSLGQGLEFLIYFQGNSAPDKSGLPSDRFSAERTGGSVSTLTIQRTQQEDSAVYLCASSLWGGATGELFFGEGSRLTVL.

In its sample, this clone was seen a few times. The chain is built from TRBV28 and TRBJ2-2; D might be TRBD1 (7 bases). Per the germline V gene, CDR1 is MDHEN and CDR2 is SYDVKM. This CDR3 has 15 amino acids. V was shortened by 2 bases and J by 5 bases, with 12 bases between the two germline ends. CDR3 bases: TGTGCCAGCAGTTTAGGAGGGACAGATACCGGGGAGCTGTTTTTT. Protein product: CASSLGGTDTGELFF.

V is TRBV7-2 and J is TRBJ1-2; TRBD1 matches at 7 bases. J gave up 4 bases and V 5 bases, and 13 bases lay outside the gene matches. The CDR3 contains 16 residues. CDR1 is SGHTA and CDR2 is FQGNSA in the germline V gene. The CDR3 nucleotides are TGTGCCAGCAGCCCAATTTCCGGGACAGTCACCTATGGCTACACCTTC. Amino acid sequence: CASSPISGTVTYGYTF.

The chain couples TRBV7-2 to TRBJ1-5, with D perhaps TRBD1 (6 bases). The V end lost 0 bases, the J end lost 3 bases, and 9 bases lay between the germline ends. This CDR3 has 15 amino acids. Germline V gene sequence: CDR1 SGHTA, CDR2 FQGNSA. This CDR3 reads CASSLAGGDNQPQHF. CDR3 in DNA: TGTGCCAGCAGCTTAGCAGGGGGGGACAATCAGCCCCAGCATTTT.

This clone was seen only once. The chain is built from TRBV7-2 and TRBJ1-1; tentative D call: TRBD1 (6 bases). Germline values: CDR1 SGHTA, CDR2 FQGNSA. V was shortened by 6 bases and J by 1 base, with 9 bases between the two germline ends. The CDR3 loop spans 13 amino acids. The CDR3 sequence: CASRDSPNTEAFF. The CDR3 nucleotides are TGTGCCAGCAGGGACAGCCCGAACACTGAAGCTTTCTTT.

This clone has only a few counts. The CDR3, as DNA: TGTGCCAGCAAGCAAGGGCGGGAGCGCTACGAGCAGTACTTC. Translation gives CASKQGRERYEQYF. V gene TRBV2 combines with J gene TRBJ2-7; 7 bases fit TRBD2. The ends lost 7 bases at V and 3 bases at J; junction bases unmatched: 9. This CDR3 contains 14 residues. Germline V gene sequence: CDR1 SNHLY, CDR2 FYNNEI.

This sequence joins TRBV4-3 and TRBJ1-2; the D gene is possibly TRBD1 (5 bases). The CDR3 extends over 19 amino acids. V lost 1 base, J lost 4 bases, and 25 bases lay in between. The germline gives CDR1 LGHNA, CDR2 YSLEER. CDR3 residues: CASSQVAGRGPLGSYGYTF. The CDR3 DNA follows: TGCGCCAGCAGCCAAGTTGCCGGGCGGGGCCCCCTTGGAAGCTATGGCTACACCTTC.

This clone has only one observation. J is TRBJ1-1 and V is TRBV27, with 7 nucleotides matching TRBD1. CDR3 length equals 14 residues. The germline V gene encodes CDR1 MNHEY and CDR2 SMNVEV (reference sequence). With 6 bases clipped from V and 0 bases from J, the junction kept 4 bases outside the gene matches. CDR3 loop: CASRWGQMNTEAFF. For the CDR3, the DNA is TGTGCCAGCAGGTGGGGACAGATGAACACTGAAGCTTTCTTT.